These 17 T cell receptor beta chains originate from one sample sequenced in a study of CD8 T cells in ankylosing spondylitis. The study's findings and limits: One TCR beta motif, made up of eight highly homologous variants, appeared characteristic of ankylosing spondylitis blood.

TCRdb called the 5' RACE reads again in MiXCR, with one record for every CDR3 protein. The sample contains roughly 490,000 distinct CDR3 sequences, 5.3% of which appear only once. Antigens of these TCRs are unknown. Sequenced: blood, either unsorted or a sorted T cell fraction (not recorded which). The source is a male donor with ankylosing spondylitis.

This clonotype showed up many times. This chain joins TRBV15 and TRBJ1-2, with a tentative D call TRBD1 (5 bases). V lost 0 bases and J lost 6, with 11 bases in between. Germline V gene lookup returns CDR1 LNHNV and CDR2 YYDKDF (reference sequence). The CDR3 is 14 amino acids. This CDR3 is CATSRDPGLDGYTF. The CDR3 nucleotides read TGTGCCACCAGCAGAGATCCGGGACTCGATGGCTACACCTTC.

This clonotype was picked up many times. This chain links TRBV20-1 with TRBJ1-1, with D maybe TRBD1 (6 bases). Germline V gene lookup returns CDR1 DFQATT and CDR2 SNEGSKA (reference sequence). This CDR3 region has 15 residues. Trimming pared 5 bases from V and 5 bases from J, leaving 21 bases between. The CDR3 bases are TGCAGTGCTCTTACACGTCGGGGGGCTGGAACTGAAGCTTTCTTT. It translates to CSALTRRGAGTEAFF.

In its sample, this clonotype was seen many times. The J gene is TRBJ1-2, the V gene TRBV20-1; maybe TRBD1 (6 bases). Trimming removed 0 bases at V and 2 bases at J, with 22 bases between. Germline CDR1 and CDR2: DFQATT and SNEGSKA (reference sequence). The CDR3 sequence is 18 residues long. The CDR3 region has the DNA TGCAGTGCTAGAGATTTCCGACAGGTCGGGAGTCGAAACTATGGCTACACCTTC. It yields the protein CSARDFRQVGSRNYGYTF.

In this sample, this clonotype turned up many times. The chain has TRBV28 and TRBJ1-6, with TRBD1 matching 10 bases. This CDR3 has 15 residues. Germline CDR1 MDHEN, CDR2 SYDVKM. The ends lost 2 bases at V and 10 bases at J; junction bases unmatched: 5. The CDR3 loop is CASSLRTGGSSPLHF. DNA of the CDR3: TGTGCCAGCAGTTTACGGACAGGGGGTTCGTCACCCCTCCACTTT.

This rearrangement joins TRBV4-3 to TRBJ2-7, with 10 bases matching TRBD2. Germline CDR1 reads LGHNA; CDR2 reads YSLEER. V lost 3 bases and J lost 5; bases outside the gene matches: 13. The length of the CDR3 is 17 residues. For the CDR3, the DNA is TGCGCCAGCAGCCACCCCTCGTCAAGCGGGAGGGTGGACGAGCAGTACTTC. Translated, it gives CASSHPSSSGRVDEQYF.

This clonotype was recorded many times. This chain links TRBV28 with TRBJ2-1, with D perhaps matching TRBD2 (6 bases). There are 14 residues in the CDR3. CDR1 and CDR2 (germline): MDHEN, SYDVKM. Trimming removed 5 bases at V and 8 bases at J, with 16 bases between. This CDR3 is CASSVAGTGYEQFF. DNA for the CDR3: TGTGCCAGCAGTGTCGCCGGGACTGGCTATGAGCAGTTCTTC.

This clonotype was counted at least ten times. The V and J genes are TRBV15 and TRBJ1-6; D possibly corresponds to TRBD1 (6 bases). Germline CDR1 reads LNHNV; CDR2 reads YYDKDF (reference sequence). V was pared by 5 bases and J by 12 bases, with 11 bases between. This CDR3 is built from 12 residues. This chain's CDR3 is CATSWGQGPLHF. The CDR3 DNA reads TGTGCCACCAGCTGGGGGCAGGGACCCCTCCACTTT.

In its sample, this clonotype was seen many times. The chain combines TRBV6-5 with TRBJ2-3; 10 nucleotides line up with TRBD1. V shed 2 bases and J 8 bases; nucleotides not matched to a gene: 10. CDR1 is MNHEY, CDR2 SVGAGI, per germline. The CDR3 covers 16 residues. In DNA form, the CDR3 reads TGTGCCAGCAGTTACGTCCGGGACAGGGGTGGACGTACGCAGTATTTT. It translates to CASSYVRDRGGRTQYF.

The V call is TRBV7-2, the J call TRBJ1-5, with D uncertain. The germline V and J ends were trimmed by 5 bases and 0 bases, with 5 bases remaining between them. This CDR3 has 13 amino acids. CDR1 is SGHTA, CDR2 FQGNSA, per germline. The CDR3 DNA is TGTGCCAGCAGCGATAATAGCAATCAGCCCCAGCATTTT. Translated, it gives CASSDNSNQPQHF.

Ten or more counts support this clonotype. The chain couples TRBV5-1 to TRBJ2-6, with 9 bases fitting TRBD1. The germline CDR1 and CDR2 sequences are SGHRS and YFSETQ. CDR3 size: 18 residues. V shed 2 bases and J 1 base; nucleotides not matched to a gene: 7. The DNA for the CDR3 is TGCGCCAGCAGCTTCGTTTGGACAGGGGAATCTGGGGCCAACGTCCTGACTTTC. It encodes CASSFVWTGESGANVLTF.

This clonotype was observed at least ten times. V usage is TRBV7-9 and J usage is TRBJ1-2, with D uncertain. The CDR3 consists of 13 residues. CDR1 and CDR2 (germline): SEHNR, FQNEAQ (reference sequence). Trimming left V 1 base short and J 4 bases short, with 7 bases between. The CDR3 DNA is TGTGCCAGCAGCTTAGAACAGATCTATGGCTACACCTTC. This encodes CASSLEQIYGYTF.

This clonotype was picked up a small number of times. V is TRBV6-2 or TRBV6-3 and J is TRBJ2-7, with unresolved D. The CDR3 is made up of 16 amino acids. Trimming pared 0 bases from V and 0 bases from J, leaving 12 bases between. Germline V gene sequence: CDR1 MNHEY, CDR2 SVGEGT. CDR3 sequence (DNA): TGTGCCAGCAGTTACTCCGCCAGGTTCTACTCCTACGAGCAGTACTTC. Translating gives CASSYSARFYSYEQYF.

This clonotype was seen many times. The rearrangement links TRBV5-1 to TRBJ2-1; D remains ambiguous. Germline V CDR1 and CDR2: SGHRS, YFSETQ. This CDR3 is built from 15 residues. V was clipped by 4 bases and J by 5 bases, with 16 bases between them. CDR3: CASSPLPGTNNEQFF. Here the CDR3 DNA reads TGCGCCAGCAGCCCACTGCCCGGTACCAACAATGAGCAGTTCTTC.

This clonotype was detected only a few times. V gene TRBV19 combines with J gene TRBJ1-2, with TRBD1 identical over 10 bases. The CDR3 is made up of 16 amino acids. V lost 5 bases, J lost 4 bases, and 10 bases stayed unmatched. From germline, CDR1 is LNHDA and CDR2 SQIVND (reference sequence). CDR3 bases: TGTGCCAGTAGTCCCCGGGACAGGGGCGATCCCTATGGCTACACCTTC. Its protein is CASSPRDRGDPYGYTF.

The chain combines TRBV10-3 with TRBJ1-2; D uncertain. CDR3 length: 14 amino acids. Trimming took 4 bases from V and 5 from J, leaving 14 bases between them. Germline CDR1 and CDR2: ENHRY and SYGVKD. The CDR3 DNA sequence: TGTGCCATCAGTGTTACAGACCTGGTTTATGGCTACACCTTC. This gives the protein CAISVTDLVYGYTF.

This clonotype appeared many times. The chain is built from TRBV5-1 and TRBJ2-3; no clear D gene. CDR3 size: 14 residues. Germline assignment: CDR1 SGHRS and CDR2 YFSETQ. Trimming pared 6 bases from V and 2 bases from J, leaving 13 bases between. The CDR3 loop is CASTLRAITDTQYF. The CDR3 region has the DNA TGCGCCAGCACCTTAAGGGCTATCACAGATACGCAGTATTTT.

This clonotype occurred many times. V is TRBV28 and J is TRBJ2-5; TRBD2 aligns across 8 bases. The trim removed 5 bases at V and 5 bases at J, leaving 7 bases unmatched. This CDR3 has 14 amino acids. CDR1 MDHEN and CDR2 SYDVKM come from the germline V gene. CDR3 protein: CASSLYSGEETQYF. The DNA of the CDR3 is TGTGCCAGCAGTCTCTATAGCGGGGAGGAGACCCAGTACTTC.